This T cell receptor (beta chain) was observed in a study of cytomegalovirus exposure and HLA in healthy donors. Across the whole study: Earlier work reported 90 million to 120 million unique TCR beta sequences from some 180 million T cells.

The donors gave bone marrow, and they were healthy. General observations from the study: Later analysis suggested most CMV-associated TCR beta chains were HLA-restricted. Presence/absence analyses treated sequencing depth as roughly uniform across donors.

Remarks on this clone: Its specificity is not known.

The CDR3 consists of 14 residues. The V and J ends lost 7 bases and 0 bases respectively, with 13 bases between them. Germline V CDR1 and CDR2: SNHLY, FYNNEI. Primers for the PCR totalled 60 Vbeta and 13 Jbeta. Sequenced by immunoSEQ multiplex PCR; TCRdb stores in-frame clones only, minus some. The data hold roughly 190,000 clones, with approximately 80% observed a single time. The rearrangement uses TRBV2 and TRBJ2-7; a weak D match, TRBD2 (6 bases). The specimen sequenced was PBMCs. The TCR sequence derives from a woman aged 45-59 years in good health and CMV-seronegative. The DNA of the CDR3 is TGTGCCAGCACGAGGACTACATCCTCCTACGAGCAGTACTTC. Translated, it gives CASTRTTSSYEQYF.